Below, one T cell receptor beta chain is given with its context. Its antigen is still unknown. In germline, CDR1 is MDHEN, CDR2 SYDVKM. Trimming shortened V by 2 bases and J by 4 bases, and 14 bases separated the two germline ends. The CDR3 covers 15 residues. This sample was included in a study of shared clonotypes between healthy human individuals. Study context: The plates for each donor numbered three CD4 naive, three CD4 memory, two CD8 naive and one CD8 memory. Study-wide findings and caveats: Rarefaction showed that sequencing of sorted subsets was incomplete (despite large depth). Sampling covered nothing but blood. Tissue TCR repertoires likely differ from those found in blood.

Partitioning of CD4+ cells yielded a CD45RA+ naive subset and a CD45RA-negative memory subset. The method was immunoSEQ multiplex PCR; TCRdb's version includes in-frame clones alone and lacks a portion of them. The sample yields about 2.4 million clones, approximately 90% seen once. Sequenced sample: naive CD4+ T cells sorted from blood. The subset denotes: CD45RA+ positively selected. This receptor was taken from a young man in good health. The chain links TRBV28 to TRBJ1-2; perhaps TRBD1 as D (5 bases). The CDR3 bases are TGTGCCAGCAGTTTAGGGTCAGGGTCGGGCTATGGCTACACCTTC. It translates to CASSLGSGSGYGYTF.